The T cell receptor (beta chain) under discussion was sequenced for a study of CXCR3-negative and CXCR3-positive naive CD8 T cells. The TRB cDNA libraries were prepared by 5' RACE with UMI labels. After re-calling the 5' RACE reads, TCRdb lists one entry per CDR3 protein, DNA absent. Its table lists about 90,000 distinct CDR3 sequences. Germline-derived CDR1 and CDR2 are SGHKS and YYEKEE (reference sequence). This CDR3 spans 12 amino acids. Triplicate approximately 300,000-cell sorts were made of each CD8+ T cell subset. Naivety in CD8+ T cells corresponded to a CD45RO-CCR7+CD27+CD95- phenotype. In the case of this clonotype: Its antigen remains unknown.

Study outcomes and limitations: Similar TRBV-TRBJ usage was seen in naive cells (both CXCR3-negative and CXCR3-positive), but memory cells differed.

The source of this sequence is a human donor in good health. Some clones in this sample may be carry-over from other donors' samples. The sample was naive CXCR3- CD8+ T cells from blood. Documented subset: CD45RO-CCR7+CD27+CD95- naive CD8+ T cells lacking CXCR3 (TNR3-). The chain carries TRBV5-5 and TRBJ1-1; with no DNA, the TCRdb D assignment of TRBD1 cannot be verified. Here the CDR3 reads CASSLPGTEAFF.